The 14 T cell receptor beta chains below were found in one sample sequenced in a study of beta chain features in type 1 diabetes. cDNA synthesis used the whole RNA isolate, giving expressed TCRB sequences. This table comes from immunoSEQ multiplex PCR, and its TCRdb copy is limited to in-frame clones, with some not included. Counted here are 350,000 to 450,000 clones, about 14% occurring once; the ten biggest clones make up 0.035% to 0.04%. The specimen was naive CD4+ T cells from blood. These receptors all stem from a man in his thirties or forties in good health.

In its sample, this clone was seen a few times. The chain recombines TRBV5-8 with TRBJ2-2; unclear D gene. This CDR3 is 13 amino acids long. Per the germline V gene, CDR1 is SGHTS and CDR2 is YDEGEE. The V end was cut by 1 base, the J end by 4 bases, with 5 bases between. The CDR3 is CASSLTVTGELFF. The CDR3 coding sequence is TGTGCCAGCAGCTTGACAGTCACCGGGGAGCTGTTTTTT.

Only a few counts were recorded for this clone. The V gene is TRBV2, the J gene TRBJ2-7; 13 bases line up with TRBD2. V lost 6 bases, J lost 5 bases, and 7 bases stayed unmatched. The CDR3 runs to 15 residues. Germline V CDR1 and CDR2: SNHLY, FYNNEI. CDR3 in amino acids: CASRLGLAGVNEQYV. CDR3 bases: TGTGCCAGCAGACTTGGACTAGCGGGAGTAAACGAGCAGTACGTC.

The CDR3 reads CASSSLARATETQYF. CDR3 in DNA: TGTGCCAGCAGCTCGTTAGCGCGAGCGACAGAGACCCAGTACTTC. V usage is TRBV9 and J usage is TRBJ2-5, with D maybe TRBD2 (5 bases). V was trimmed by 4 bases and J by 4 bases, leaving 17 bases between them. CDR3 length: 15 residues. Germline V gene data show CDR1 as SGDLS and CDR2 as YYNGEE.

This clone occurred a few times. This chain uses TRBV7-9 with TRBJ1-4; D unresolved. Trimming cost V 1 base and J 5 bases, with 5 bases left between them. CDR1 SEHNR and CDR2 FQNEAQ come from the germline V gene (reference sequence). This CDR3 is built from 13 residues. The CDR3 reads CASSLEANEKLFF. The CDR3 DNA sequence: TGTGCCAGCAGCTTAGAGGCGAATGAAAAACTGTTTTTT. The entire variable domain, with the rest obtained from reference TRBV7-9 and TRBJ1-4, is as follows: DTGVSQNPRHKITKRGQNVTFRCDPISEHNRLYWYRQTLGQGPEFLTYFQNEAQLEKSRLLSDRFSAERPKGSFSTLEIQRTEQGDSAMYLCASSLEANEKLFFGSGTQLSVL.

The V call is TRBV7-2, the J call TRBJ2-5; TRBD1 aligns across 9 bases. Germline V CDR1 and CDR2: SGHTA, FQGNSA. CDR3 size: 15 residues. The V segment lost 5 bases and the J segment 4 bases; nucleotides outside the gene matches: 8. CDR3 bases: TGTGCCAGCAGCGCACGGGGACAGGGTAGAGAGACCCAGTACTTC. Translated, it gives CASSARGQGRETQYF. Drawing the rest from reference TRBV7-2 and TRBJ2-5, the complete variable domain is GAGVSQSPSNKVTEKGKDVELRCDPISGHTALYWYRQSLGQGLEFLIYFQGNSAPDKSGLPSDRFSAERTGGSVSTLTIQRTQQEDSAVYLCASSARGQGRETQYFGPGTRLLVL.

This clone was seen only a few times. The genes are TRBV11-2 and TRBJ2-3; D is perhaps TRBD1 (6 bases). CDR3 size: 14 residues. V lost 2 bases and J 7 bases, leaving 13 bases between the germline ends. Germline V CDR1 and CDR2: SGHAT, FQNNGV. The CDR3 sequence is CASSLMAGENTQYF. The CDR3, as DNA: TGTGCCAGCAGCTTAATGGCAGGGGAAAATACGCAGTATTTT.

This clone was recorded a few times. This chain uses TRBV10-3 with TRBJ2-7; perhaps TRBD2 as D (6 bases). V lost 3 bases to trimming and J lost 0 bases, with 15 bases between them. Per germline, CDR1 ENHRY and CDR2 SYGVKD. The CDR3 totals 16 residues. The CDR3: CAISDGVRESSYEQYV. For the CDR3, the DNA is TGTGCCATCAGTGATGGGGTTCGGGAGAGCTCCTACGAGCAGTACGTC.

This chain connects TRBV6-1 to TRBJ2-3; the match to TRBD2 covers 9 bases. The germline gives CDR1 MNHNS, CDR2 SASEGT. Trimming cost V 4 bases and J 4 bases; bases outside gene matches: 3. The CDR3 has 14 amino acids. CDR3 in amino acids: CASSAAGGPDTQYF. CDR3 sequence (DNA): TGTGCCAGCAGTGCGGCGGGGGGGCCAGATACGCAGTATTTT.

This clone has just a few counts. The chain recombines TRBV5-1 with TRBJ1-1; perhaps TRBD1 as D (5 bases). The CDR3 has 15 amino acids. The V end was cut by 3 bases, the J end by 2 bases, with 14 bases between. The germline V gene has CDR1 SGHRS and CDR2 YFSETQ. For the CDR3, the DNA is TGCGCCAGCAGCTACGGGGCTAGGGGAAACACTGAAGCTTTCTTT. Its translation is CASSYGARGNTEAFF.

This clone appeared a few times. The rearrangement uses TRBV30 and TRBJ2-4; 7 bases are a match to TRBD2. Trimming removed 5 bases from V and 5 bases from J; junction bases left unmatched: 6. The CDR3 runs to 13 residues. Germline-derived CDR1 and CDR2 are GTSNPN and SVGIG (reference sequence). CDR3 amino acids: CAWRGTTENIQYF. Written as DNA, the CDR3 is TGTGCCTGGCGTGGGACTACGGAAAACATTCAGTACTTC.

This clone occurred a few times. The V and J genes are TRBV7-2 and TRBJ1-4, with TRBD1 identical over 8 bases. The ends lost 5 bases at V and 13 bases at J; junction bases unmatched: 6. The CDR3 totals 12 residues. The germline CDR1 and CDR2 sequences are SGHTA and FQGNSA. The CDR3 sequence: CASSLRQGRLFF. In nucleotides, the CDR3 is TGTGCCAGCAGCCTACGACAGGGGCGACTGTTTTTT.

This clone showed up just a few times. V and J are TRBV4-3 and TRBJ2-3; tentative D call: TRBD1 (6 bases). V lost 4 bases and J 3 bases, leaving 14 bases between the germline ends. Germline lookup yields CDR1 LGHNA and CDR2 YSLEER. This CDR3 is built from 15 residues. CDR3 amino acids: CASSPTPGHTDTQYF. The CDR3 nucleotides read TGCGCCAGCAGCCCGACTCCGGGACATACAGATACGCAGTATTTT.

This clone was picked up a small number of times. The chain couples TRBV18 to TRBJ2-5; 11 positions agree with TRBD2. The CDR3 loop spans 14 amino acids. CDR1 is KGHSH, CDR2 LQKENI, per germline. Trimming took 6 bases from V and 3 from J; bases not matched to a gene: 3. CDR3 coding DNA: TGTGCCAGCTCGCAGACTAGCGGGAAAGAGACCCAGTACTTC. Protein sequence: CASSQTSGKETQYF.

The sample holds a few counts of this clone. The V gene is TRBV6-6, the J gene TRBJ2-5, with D hard to call. The V end lost 6 bases, the J end lost 5 bases, and 7 bases lay between the germline ends. The germline V gene has CDR1 MNHNY and CDR2 SVGAGI (reference sequence). The CDR3 length is 11 residues. CDR3 sequence (DNA): TGTGCCAGCAGCCGCTTGGAGACCCAGTACTTC. Its translation: CASSRLETQYF.